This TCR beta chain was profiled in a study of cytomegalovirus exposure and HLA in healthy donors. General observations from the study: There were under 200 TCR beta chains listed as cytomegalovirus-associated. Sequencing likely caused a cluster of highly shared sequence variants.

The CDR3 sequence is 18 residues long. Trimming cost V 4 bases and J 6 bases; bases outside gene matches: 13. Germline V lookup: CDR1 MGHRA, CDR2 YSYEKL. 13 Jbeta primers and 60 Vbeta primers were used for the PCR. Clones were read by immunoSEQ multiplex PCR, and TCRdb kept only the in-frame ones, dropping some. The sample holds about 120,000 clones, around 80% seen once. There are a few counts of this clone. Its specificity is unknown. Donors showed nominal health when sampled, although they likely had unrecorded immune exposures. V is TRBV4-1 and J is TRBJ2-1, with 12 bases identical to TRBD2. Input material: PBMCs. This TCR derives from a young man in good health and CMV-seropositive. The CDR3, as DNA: TGCGCCAGCAGCCTCTCTGGGTCCTCTAGCGGGAGGGGCAATGAGCAGTTCTTC. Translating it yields CASSLSGSSSGRGNEQFF.